This TCR beta chain comes out of a study of T-cell reconstitution after alpha-beta-depleted transplantation in children. Study-level results: Newly produced T cells mostly accounted for T-cell counts and diversity one year post-transplant. Reportedly, only several hundred clones from non-depleted graft cells drove alpha-beta T-cell counts at about two months.

It was with unique molecular identifiers that the TCRbeta library was prepared. TCRdb re-derived calls from the PCR reads in MiXCR, one entry per CDR3 protein. Of hundreds of thousands of distinct CDR3 sequences in the sample, 13% were seen once. CDR3 length: 19 residues. J was trimmed by 1 base and V by 0 bases; bases with no gene match: 6. The V gene's germline CDR1 is LGHNA and CDR2 YNFKEQ. This clonotype was detected a few times. Its specificity is unknown. The rearrangement uses TRBV4-2 and TRBJ2-3; TRBD2 matches 14 bases. The clonotype comes from a male patient between 10 and 17 years old who had a stem cell transplant for acute myeloid leukemia, so the T cells may come from the graft donor. The sequences come from PBMCs, mostly from graft donor cells, collected 360 days after TCRalphabeta/CD19-depleted stem cell transplant. DNA of the CDR3: TGTGCCAGCAGCCAAGATCCCGGGGGACTAGCGGGAGGCACAGATACGCAGTATTTT. This encodes CASSQDPGGLAGGTDTQYF.